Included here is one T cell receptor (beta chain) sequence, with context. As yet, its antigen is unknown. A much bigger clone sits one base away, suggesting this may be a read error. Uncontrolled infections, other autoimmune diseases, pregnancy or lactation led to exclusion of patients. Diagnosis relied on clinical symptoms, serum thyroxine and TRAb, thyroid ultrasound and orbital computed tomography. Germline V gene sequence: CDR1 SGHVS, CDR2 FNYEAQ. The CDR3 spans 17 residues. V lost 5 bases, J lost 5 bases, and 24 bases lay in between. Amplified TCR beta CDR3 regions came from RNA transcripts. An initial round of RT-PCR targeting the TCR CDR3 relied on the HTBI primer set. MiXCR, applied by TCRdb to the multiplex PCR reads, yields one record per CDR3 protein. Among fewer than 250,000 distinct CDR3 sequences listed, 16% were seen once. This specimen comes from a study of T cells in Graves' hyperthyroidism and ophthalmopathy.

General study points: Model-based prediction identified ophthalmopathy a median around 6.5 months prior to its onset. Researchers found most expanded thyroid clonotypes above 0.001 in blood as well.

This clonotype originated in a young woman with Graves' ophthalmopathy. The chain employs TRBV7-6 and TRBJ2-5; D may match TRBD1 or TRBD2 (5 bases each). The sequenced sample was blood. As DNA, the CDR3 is TGTGCCAGCAGCCCCCCGGGGCAGTTTTGGGTTCGGGAGACCCAGTACTTC. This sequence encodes CASSPPGQFWVRETQYF.